This note documents a single T cell receptor beta chain sequence. Assay: immunoSEQ multiplex PCR; the TCRdb copy retains only in-frame clones and omits some. There are about 12,000 clones in the sample; roughly 96% occur only once, and approximately 6.3% lies in the top ten. V lost 5 bases and J lost 3, with 10 bases in between. Per germline, CDR1 SGHAT and CDR2 FQNNGV. The CDR3 totals 13 residues. The data are from a study of technical replicates of blood from several donors. This receptor was obtained from a human donor in good health. V gene TRBV11-2 combines with J gene TRBJ1-1; D not certain. The sequenced sample was PBMCs. The CDR3 here is CASSQFQYTEAFF. The DNA for the CDR3 is TGTGCCAGCAGCCAATTTCAGTACACTGAAGCTTTCTTT.